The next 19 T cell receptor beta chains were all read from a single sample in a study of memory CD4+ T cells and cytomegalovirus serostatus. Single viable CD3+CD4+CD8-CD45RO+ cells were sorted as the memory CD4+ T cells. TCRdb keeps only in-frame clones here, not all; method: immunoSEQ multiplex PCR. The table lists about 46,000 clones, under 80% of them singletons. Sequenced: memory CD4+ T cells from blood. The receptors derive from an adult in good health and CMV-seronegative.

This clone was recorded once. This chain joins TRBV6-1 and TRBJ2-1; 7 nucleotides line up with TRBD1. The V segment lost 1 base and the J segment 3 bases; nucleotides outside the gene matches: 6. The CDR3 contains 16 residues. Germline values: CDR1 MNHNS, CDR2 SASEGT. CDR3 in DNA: TGTGCCAGCAGTGAAGTTGTAGGGGGCAGCTACAATGAGCAGTTCTTC. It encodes CASSEVVGGSYNEQFF.

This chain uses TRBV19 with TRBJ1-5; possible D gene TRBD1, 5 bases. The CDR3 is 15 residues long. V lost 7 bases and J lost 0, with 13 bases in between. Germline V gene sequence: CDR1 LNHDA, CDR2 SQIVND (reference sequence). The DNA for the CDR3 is TGTGCCAGTACCCTCCGACAGTTTAGCAATCAGCCCCAGCATTTT. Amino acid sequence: CASTLRQFSNQPQHF.

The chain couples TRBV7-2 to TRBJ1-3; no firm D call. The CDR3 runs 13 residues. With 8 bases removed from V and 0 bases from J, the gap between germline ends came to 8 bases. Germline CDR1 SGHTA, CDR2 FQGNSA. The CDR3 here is CASGESSGNTIYF. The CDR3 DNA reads TGTGCCAGCGGTGAGAGCTCTGGAAACACCATATATTTT.

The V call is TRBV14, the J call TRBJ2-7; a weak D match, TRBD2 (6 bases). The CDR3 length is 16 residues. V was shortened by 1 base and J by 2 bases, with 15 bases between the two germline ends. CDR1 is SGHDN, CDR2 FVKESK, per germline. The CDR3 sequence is CASSQVGLLSAYEQYF. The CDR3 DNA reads TGTGCCAGCAGCCAAGTGGGACTCCTGTCCGCCTACGAGCAGTACTTC.

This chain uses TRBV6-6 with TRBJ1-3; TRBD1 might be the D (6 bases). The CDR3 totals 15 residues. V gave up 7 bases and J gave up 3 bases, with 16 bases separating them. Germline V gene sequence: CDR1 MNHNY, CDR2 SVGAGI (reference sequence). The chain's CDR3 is CASTQRGASGNTIYF. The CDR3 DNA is TGTGCCAGCACCCAGAGGGGGGCTAGTGGAAACACCATATATTTT.

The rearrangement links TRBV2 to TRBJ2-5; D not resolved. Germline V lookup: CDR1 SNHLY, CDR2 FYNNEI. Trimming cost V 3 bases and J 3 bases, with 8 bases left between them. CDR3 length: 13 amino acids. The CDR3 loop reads CASSDGQKETQYF. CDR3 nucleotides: TGTGCCAGCAGTGACGGGCAGAAAGAGACCCAGTACTTC.

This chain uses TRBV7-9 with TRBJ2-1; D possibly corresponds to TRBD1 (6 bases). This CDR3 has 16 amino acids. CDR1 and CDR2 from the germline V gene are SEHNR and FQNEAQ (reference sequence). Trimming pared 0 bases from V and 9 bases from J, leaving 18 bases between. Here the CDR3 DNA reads TGTGCCAGCAGCTTAGCTGGCAGGGGTGGTAATGGTGAGCAGTTCTTC. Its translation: CASSLAGRGGNGEQFF.

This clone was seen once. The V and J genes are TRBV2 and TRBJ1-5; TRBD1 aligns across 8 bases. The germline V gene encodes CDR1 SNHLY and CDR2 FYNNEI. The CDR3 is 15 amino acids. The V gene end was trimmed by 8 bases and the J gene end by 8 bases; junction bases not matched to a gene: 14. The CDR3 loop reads CASLPDREGVEPQHF. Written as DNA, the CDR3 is TGTGCCAGCCTACCGGACAGGGAGGGGGTAGAGCCCCAGCATTTT.

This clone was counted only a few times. CDR3 region: CASSPGLRTDTQYF. The CDR3, as DNA: TGTGCCAGCAGCCCGGGACTGCGCACAGATACGCAGTATTTT. This sequence joins TRBV5-4 and TRBJ2-3; TRBD2 might be the D (6 bases). Germline V CDR1 and CDR2: SGHNT, YYREEE (reference sequence). Between the trimmed V and J ends, which lost 4 bases and 1 base, there was a span of 10 bases. This CDR3 has 14 amino acids.

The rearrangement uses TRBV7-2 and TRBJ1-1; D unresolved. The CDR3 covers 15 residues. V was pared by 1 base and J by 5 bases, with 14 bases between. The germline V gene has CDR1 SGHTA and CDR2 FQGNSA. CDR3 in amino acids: CASSLDPGSDTEAFF. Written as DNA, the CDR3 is TGTGCCAGCAGCTTAGACCCGGGTAGTGATACTGAAGCTTTCTTT.

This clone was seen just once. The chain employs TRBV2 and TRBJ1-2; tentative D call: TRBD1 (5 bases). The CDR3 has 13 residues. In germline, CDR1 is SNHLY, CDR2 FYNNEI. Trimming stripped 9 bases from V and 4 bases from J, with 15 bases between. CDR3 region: CARGRGGGYGYTF. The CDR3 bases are TGTGCCAGGGGACGGGGAGGAGGCTATGGCTACACCTTC.

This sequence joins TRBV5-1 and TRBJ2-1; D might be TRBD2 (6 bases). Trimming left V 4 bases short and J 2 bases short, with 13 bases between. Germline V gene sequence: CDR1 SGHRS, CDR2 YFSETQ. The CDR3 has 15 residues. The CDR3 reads CASSSSGNTYNEQFF. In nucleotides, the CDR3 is TGCGCCAGCAGCAGTAGCGGAAACACCTACAATGAGCAGTTCTTC.

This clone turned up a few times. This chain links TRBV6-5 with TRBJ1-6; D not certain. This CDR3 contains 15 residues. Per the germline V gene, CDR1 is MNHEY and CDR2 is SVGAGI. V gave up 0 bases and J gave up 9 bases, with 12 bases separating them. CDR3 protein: CASSYSGLPGSPLHF. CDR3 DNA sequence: TGTGCCAGCAGTTACTCGGGCCTTCCGGGTTCACCCCTCCACTTT.

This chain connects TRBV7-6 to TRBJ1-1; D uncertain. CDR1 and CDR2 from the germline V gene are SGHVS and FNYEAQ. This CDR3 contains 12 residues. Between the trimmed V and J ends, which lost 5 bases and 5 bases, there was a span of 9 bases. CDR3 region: CASSRSGTEAFF. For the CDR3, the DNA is TGTGCCAGCAGCCGGTCGGGGACTGAAGCTTTCTTT.

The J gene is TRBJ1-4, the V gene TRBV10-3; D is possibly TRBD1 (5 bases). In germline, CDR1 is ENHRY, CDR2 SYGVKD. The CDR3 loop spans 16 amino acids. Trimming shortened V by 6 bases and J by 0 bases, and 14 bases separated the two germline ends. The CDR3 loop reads CAIRSDTPATNEKLFF. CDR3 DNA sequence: TGTGCCATCAGATCGGACACGCCCGCAACTAATGAAAAACTGTTTTTT.

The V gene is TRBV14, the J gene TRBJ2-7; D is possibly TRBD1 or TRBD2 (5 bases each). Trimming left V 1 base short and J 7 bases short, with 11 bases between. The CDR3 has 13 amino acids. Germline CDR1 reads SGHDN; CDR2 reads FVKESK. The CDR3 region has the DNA TGTGCCAGCAGCCAAGTTAAATGGGGGGAGCAGTACTTC. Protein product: CASSQVKWGEQYF.

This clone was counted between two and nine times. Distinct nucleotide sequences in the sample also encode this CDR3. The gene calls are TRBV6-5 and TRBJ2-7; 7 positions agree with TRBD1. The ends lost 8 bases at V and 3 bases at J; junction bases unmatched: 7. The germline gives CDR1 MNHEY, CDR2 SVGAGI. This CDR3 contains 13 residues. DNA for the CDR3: TGTGCCAGCTCTCGGGACAGCTACTACGAGCAGTACTTC. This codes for CASSRDSYYEQYF.

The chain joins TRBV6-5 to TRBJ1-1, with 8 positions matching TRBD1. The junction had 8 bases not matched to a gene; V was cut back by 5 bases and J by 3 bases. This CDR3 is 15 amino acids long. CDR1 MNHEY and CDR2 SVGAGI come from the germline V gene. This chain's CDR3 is CASSQRGTGDTEAFF. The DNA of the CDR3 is TGTGCCAGCAGTCAGCGCGGGACAGGAGACACTGAAGCTTTCTTT.

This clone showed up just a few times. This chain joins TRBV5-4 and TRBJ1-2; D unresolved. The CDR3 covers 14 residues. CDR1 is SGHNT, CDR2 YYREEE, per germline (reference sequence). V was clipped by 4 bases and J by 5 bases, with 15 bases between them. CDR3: CASSPDQTMYGYTF. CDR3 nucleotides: TGTGCCAGCAGCCCGGACCAAACCATGTATGGCTACACCTTC.